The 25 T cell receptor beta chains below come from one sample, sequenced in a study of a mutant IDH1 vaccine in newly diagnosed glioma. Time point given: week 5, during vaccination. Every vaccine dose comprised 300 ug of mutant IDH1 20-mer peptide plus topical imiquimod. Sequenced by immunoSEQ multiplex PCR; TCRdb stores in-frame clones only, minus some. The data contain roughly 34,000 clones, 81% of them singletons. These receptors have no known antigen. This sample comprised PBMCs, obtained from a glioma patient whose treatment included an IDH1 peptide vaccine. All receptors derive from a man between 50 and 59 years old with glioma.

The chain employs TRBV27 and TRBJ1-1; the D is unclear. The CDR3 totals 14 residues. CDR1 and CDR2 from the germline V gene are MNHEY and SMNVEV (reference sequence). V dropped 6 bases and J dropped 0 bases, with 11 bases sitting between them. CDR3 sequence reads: CASSLTPMNTEAFF. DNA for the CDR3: TGTGCCAGCAGCCTGACACCTATGAACACTGAAGCTTTCTTT.

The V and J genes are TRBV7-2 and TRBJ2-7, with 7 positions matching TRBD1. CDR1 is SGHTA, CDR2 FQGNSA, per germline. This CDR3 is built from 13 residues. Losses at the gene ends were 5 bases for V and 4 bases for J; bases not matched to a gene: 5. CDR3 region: CASSPEQGYEQYF. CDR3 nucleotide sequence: TGTGCCAGCAGCCCCGAACAGGGGTACGAGCAGTACTTC.

In nucleotides, the CDR3 is TGCGCCAGCAGCCAAGTACATAAGGGGGCTTCTGATGAAAAACTGTTTTTT. This sequence encodes CASSQVHKGASDEKLFF. The gene calls are TRBV4-1 and TRBJ1-4, with 7 bases matching TRBD1. Germline CDR1 MGHRA, CDR2 YSYEKL. V lost 1 base, J lost 6 bases, and 11 bases stayed unmatched. The CDR3 is 17 residues long.

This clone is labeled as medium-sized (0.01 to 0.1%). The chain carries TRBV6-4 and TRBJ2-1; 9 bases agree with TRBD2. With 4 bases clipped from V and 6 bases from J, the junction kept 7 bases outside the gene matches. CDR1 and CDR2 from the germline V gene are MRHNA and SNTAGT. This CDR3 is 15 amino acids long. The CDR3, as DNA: TGTGCCAGCAGTGGAGAAGCGGGGGGCTCCAATGAGCAGTTCTTC. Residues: CASSGEAGGSNEQFF.

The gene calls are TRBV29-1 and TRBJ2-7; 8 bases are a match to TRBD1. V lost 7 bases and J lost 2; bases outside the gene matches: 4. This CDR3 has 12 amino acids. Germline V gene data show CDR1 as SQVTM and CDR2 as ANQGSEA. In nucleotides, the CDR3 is TGCAGCGGGACAGGGCTTACCTACGAGCAGTACTTC. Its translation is CSGTGLTYEQYF.

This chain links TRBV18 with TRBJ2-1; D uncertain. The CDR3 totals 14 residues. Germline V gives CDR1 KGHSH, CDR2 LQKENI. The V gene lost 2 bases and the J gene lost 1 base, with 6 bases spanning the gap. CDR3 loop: CASSPGVSYNEQFF. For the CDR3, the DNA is TGTGCCAGCTCACCAGGGGTTTCCTACAATGAGCAGTTCTTC.

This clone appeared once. The CDR3 coding sequence is TGTGCCAGCAGTTTCTCGGGGGAAGTAGGGGAGCTGTTTTTT. It is translated as CASSFSGEVGELFF. The V gene is TRBV5-8, the J gene TRBJ2-2; possibly TRBD2 for D (6 bases). Germline assignment: CDR1 SGHTS and CDR2 YDEGEE. The length of the CDR3 is 14 residues. V lost 5 bases and J 8 bases, leaving 16 bases between the germline ends.

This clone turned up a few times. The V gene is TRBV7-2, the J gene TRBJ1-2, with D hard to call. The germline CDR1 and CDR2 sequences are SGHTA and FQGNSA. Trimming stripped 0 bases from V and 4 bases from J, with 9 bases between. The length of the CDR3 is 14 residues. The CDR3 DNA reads TGTGCCAGCAGCTTAGCTCGGGAATCCTATGGCTACACCTTC. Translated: CASSLARESYGYTF. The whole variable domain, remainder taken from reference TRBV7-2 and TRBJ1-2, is GAGVSQSPSNKVTEKGKDVELRCDPISGHTALYWYRQSLGQGLEFLIYFQGNSAPDKSGLPSDRFSAERTGGSVSTLTIQRTQQEDSAVYLCASSLARESYGYTFGSGTRLTVV.

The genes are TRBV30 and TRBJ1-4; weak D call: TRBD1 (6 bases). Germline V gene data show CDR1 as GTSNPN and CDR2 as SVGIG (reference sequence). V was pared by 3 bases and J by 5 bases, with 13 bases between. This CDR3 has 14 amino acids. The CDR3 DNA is TGTGCCTGGAGACTCCAGGGGAGGAATGAAAAACTGTTTTTT. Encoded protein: CAWRLQGRNEKLFF.

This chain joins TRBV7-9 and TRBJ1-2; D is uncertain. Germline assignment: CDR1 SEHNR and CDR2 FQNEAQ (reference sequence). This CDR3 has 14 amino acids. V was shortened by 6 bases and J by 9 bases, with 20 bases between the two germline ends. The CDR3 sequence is CASSPDSRLVSYTF. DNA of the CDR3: TGTGCCAGCAGTCCCGACTCCCGCCTTGTGAGCTACACCTTC.

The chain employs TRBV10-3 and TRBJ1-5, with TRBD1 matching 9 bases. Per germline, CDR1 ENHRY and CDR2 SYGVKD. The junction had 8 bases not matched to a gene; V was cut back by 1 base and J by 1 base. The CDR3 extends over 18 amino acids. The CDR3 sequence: CAISELDPGQGSNQPQHF. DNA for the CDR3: TGTGCCATCAGTGAGTTAGACCCGGGACAGGGAAGCAATCAGCCCCAGCATTTT.

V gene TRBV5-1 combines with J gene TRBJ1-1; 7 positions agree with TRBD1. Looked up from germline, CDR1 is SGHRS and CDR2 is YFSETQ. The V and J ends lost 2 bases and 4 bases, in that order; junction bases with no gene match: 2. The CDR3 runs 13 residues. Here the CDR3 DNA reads TGCGCCAGCAGCTTACAGGGGAGCACTGAAGCTTTCTTT. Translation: CASSLQGSTEAFF.

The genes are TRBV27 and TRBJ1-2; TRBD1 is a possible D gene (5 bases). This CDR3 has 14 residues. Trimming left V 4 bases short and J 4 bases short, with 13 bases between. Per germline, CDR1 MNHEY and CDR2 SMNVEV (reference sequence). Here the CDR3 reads CASSSGPGFYGYTF. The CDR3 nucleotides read TGTGCCAGCAGTTCCGGCCCAGGGTTCTATGGCTACACCTTC.

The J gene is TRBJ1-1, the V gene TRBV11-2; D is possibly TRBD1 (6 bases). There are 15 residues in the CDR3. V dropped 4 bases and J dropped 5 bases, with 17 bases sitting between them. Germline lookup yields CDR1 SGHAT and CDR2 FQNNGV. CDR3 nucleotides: TGTGCCAGCAGCTGGGGGGTTACAGGGTGGACTGAAGCTTTCTTT. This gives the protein CASSWGVTGWTEAFF.

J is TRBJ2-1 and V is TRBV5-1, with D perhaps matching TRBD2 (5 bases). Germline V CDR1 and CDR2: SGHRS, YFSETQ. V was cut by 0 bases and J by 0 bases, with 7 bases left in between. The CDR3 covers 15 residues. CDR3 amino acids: CASSLAAGSYNEQFF. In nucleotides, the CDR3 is TGCGCCAGCAGCTTGGCCGCGGGCTCCTACAATGAGCAGTTCTTC.

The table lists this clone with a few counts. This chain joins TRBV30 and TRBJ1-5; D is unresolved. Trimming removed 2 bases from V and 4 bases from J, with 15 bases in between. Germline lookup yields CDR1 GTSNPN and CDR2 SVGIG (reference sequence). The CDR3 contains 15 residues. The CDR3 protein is CAWSRSRPLNQPQHF. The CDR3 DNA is TGTGCCTGGAGTCGGAGTCGACCCTTAAATCAGCCCCAGCATTTT.

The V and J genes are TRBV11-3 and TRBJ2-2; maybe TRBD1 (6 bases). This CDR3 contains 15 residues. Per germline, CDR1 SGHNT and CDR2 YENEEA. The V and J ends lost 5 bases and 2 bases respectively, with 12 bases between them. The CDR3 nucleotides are TGTGCCAGCAGCCCCAGGGGTACTAACACCGGGGAGCTGTTTTTT. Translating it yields CASSPRGTNTGELFF.

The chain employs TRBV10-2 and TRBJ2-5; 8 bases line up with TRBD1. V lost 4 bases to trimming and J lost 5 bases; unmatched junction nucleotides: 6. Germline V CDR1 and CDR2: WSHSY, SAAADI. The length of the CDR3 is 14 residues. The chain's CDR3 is CASSVDRAKETQYF. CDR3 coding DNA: TGCGCCAGCAGTGTGGACAGGGCTAAGGAGACCCAGTACTTC.

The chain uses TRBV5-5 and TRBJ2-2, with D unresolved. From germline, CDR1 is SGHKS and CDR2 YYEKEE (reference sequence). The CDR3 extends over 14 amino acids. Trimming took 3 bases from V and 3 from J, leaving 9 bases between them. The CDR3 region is CASSYVPDTGELFF. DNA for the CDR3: TGTGCCAGCAGCTATGTGCCAGACACCGGGGAGCTGTTTTTT.

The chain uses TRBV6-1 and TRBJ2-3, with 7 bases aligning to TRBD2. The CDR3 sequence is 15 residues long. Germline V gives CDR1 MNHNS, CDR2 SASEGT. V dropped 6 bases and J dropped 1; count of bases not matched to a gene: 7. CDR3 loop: CASREDTSGTDTQYF. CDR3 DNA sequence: TGTGCCAGCAGAGAGGACACTAGCGGCACAGATACGCAGTATTTT.

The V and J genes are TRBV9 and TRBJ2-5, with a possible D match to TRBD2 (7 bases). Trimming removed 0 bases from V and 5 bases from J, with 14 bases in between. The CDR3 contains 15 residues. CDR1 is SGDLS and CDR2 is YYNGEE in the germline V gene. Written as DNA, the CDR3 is TGTGCCAGCAGCGTAGCTGGGGCGGGGGCCGAGACCCAGTACTTC. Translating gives CASSVAGAGAETQYF.

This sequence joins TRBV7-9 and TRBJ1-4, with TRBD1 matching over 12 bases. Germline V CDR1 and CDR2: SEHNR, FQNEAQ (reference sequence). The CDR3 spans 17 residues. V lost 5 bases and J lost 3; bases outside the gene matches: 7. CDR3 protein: CASSPPGQGASNEKLFF. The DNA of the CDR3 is TGTGCCAGCAGCCCTCCGGGACAGGGGGCGTCTAATGAAAAACTGTTTTTT.

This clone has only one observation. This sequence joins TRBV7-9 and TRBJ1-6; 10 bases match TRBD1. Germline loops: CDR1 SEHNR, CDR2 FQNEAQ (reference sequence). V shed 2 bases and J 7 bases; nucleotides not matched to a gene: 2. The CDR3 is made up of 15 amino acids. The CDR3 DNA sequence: TGTGCCAGCAGCTTACCGGGACAGGGGAATTCACCCCTCCACTTT. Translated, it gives CASSLPGQGNSPLHF. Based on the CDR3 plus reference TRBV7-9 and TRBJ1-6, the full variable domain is DTGVSQNPRHKITKRGQNVTFRCDPISEHNRLYWYRQTLGQGPEFLTYFQNEAQLEKSRLLSDRFSAERPKGSFSTLEIQRTEQGDSAMYLCASSLPGQGNSPLHFGNGTRLTVT.

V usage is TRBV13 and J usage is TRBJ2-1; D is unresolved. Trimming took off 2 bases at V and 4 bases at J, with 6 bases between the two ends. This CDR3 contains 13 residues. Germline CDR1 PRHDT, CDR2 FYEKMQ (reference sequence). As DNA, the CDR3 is TGTGCCAGCAGCTTAACAGCTTACAATGAGCAGTTCTTC. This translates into CASSLTAYNEQFF.

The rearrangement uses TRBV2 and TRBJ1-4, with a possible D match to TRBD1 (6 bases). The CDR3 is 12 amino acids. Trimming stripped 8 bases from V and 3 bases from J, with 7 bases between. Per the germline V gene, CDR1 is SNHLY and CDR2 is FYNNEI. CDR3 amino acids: CASHRANEKLFF. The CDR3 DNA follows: TGTGCCAGCCACAGGGCTAATGAAAAACTGTTTTTT.